This is a list of T cell receptor beta chains from one sample in a study of cytomegalovirus exposure and HLA in healthy donors. TCRdb's table, derived via immunoSEQ multiplex PCR, lists solely in-frame clones and lacks some. This table has more than 150,000 clones, about 80% appearing once. The sequenced material came from PBMCs. The receptor source for this set is a woman between 50 and 59 years old in good health and CMV-seropositive. Each CDR3 is given with its conserved first and last residue. D genes are given only for firm matches. Part of the rows lack a size; the others show once, few, many or a class for expanded clones.

>once|14|TRBV28|TRBJ1-1|.
CASSAWEGGPEAFF
TGTGCCAGCAGTGCATGGGAGGGCGGCCCTGAAGCTTTCTTT
>.|15|TRBV6-6|TRBJ2-1|TRBD1
CASSFTGQGGNEQFF
TGTGCCAGCAGTTTCACCGGACAGGGGGGCAATGAGCAGTTCTTC
>.|16|TRBV5-4|TRBJ1-3|TRBD1
CASSLPGQGAGNTIYF
TGTGCCAGCAGCTTGCCGGGACAGGGTGCTGGAAACACCATATATTTT
>.|15|TRBV2|TRBJ2-1|TRBD2
CASSLWASGGEEQFF
TGTGCCAGCAGTCTTTGGGCTAGCGGGGGGGAAGAGCAGTTCTTC
>.|15|TRBV21-1|TRBJ2-3|.
CASSKDRGWTDTQYF
TGTGCCAGCAGCAAGGACAGGGGCTGGACAGATACGCAGTATTTT
>.|17|TRBV27|TRBJ2-7|TRBD2
CASSYRLAGGRAYEQYF
TGTGCCAGCAGCTATCGACTAGCGGGGGGGCGGGCCTACGAGCAGTACTTC
>.|16|TRBV27|TRBJ2-1|.
CASSLPPTDSRGEQFF
TGTGCCAGCAGTTTACCCCCTACGGACTCTCGCGGTGAGCAGTTCTTC
>few|14|TRBV4-3|TRBJ2-7|.
CASDLRRGTYEQYF
TGCGCCAGCGATCTCAGAAGGGGTACCTACGAGCAGTACTTC
>.|12|TRBV5-4|TRBJ2-1|.
CASSLGGLEQFF
TGTGCCAGCAGCTTAGGCGGGCTTGAGCAGTTCTTC
>few|13|TRBV7-8|TRBJ1-2|.
CASSLEQVYGYTF
TGTGCCAGCAGCTTAGAACAGGTCTATGGCTACACCTTC
>.|15|TRBV11-2|TRBJ1-1|.
CASSLVAGMNTEAFF
TGTGCCAGCAGCTTAGTCGCGGGGATGAACACTGAAGCTTTCTTT
>once|16|TRBV19|TRBJ1-5|.
CASSIVTDYSNQPQHF
TGTGCCAGTAGTATAGTTACAGATTATAGCAATCAGCCCCAGCATTTT
>once|16|TRBV11-2|TRBJ2-7|TRBD2
CASSRFLAGASYEQYF
TGTGCCAGCAGCAGATTCCTAGCGGGGGCTTCCTACGAGCAGTACTTC
>.|12|TRBV28|TRBJ2-3|TRBD2
CASGLALDTQYF
TGTGCCAGCGGACTAGCGTTAGATACGCAGTATTTT
>.|15|TRBV7-2|TRBJ1-6|.
CASSFGQSYNSPLHF
TGTGCCAGCAGTTTTGGACAGTCCTATAATTCACCCCTCCACTTT
>.|16|TRBV13|TRBJ2-1|TRBD2
CASTPGGKSSYNEQFF
TGTGCCAGCACACCGGGGGGTAAAAGCTCCTACAATGAGCAGTTCTTC
>.|16|TRBV13|TRBJ2-7|.
CASSLASRLVSYEQYF
TGTGCCAGCAGCTTAGCGAGCCGACTAGTCTCCTACGAGCAGTACTTC
>.|14|TRBV6-1|TRBJ2-2|TRBD1
CASRGQGWTGELFF
TGTGCCAGCAGAGGACAGGGGTGGACCGGGGAGCTGTTTTTT
>.|16|TRBV19|TRBJ1-5|.
CASSSKKGVYNQPQHF
TGTGCCAGTAGTAGTAAAAAGGGGGTTTACAATCAGCCCCAGCATTTT
>.|12|TRBV5-8|TRBJ2-1|.
CASSLPGAEQFF
TGTGCCAGCAGCTTGCCAGGGGCTGAGCAGTTCTTC
>.|16|TRBV10-3|TRBJ2-6|.
CASTGGGSSGANVLTF
TGTGCCTCCACCGGAGGGGGCTCCTCTGGGGCCAACGTCCTGACTTTC
>.|15|TRBV28|TRBJ2-1|.
CASSLGGTGNNEQFF
TGTGCCAGCAGTTTGGGGGGGACAGGTAATAATGAGCAGTTCTTC
>.|11|TRBV20-1|TRBJ1-2|.
CSAAPAGIYTF
TGCAGTGCCGCCCCCGCGGGCATCTACACCTTC
>.|14|TRBV5-1|TRBJ1-1|.
CASSPDRPNTEAFF
TGCGCCAGCAGCCCCGACAGGCCGAACACTGAAGCTTTCTTT
>.|14|TRBV13|TRBJ1-4|TRBD1
CASSMGQGGEKLFF
TGTGCCAGCAGCATGGGACAGGGTGGTGAAAAACTGTTTTTT
>.|15|TRBV19|TRBJ1-5|TRBD1
CASRDRPHSNQPQHF
TGTGCCAGTAGGGACAGGCCGCACTCTAATCAGCCCCAGCATTTT
>.|13|TRBV30|TRBJ1-5|.
CAWSVQSNQPQHF
TGTGCCTGGAGTGTACAATCGAATCAGCCCCAGCATTTT
>.|11|TRBV27|TRBJ1-4|.
CASSNTEKLFF
TGTGCCAGCAGTAACACAGAAAAACTGTTTTTT
>.|13|TRBV19|TRBJ2-6|.
CASSADRTNVLTF
TGTGCCAGTAGTGCCGACAGAACCAACGTCCTGACTTTC
>once|15|TRBV19|TRBJ2-1|TRBD2
CASSTTSGGNNEQFF
TGTGCCAGTAGTACAACTAGCGGGGGGAATAATGAGCAGTTCTTC
>.|16|TRBV7-9|TRBJ1-6|TRBD1
CASSLSGQANNSPLHF
TGTGCCAGCAGCTTATCCGGACAGGCTAATAATTCACCCCTCCACTTT
>few|16|TRBV9|TRBJ1-4|TRBD1
CASSAGTGPRDEKLFF
TGTGCCAGCAGCGCAGGGACAGGGCCCCGGGATGAAAAACTGTTTTTT
>.|16|TRBV5-6|TRBJ1-5|TRBD1
CASSLGHGQGYQPQHF
TGTGCCAGCAGCTTGGGCCACGGACAGGGATATCAGCCCCAGCATTTT
>.|14|TRBV30|TRBJ1-1|.
CAWRRGGRNTEAFF
TGTGCCTGGAGGCGGGGGGGGAGGAACACTGAAGCTTTCTTT
>.|12|TRBV6-5|TRBJ1-2|.
CASRRSNYGYTF
TGTGCCAGCAGACGCAGTAACTATGGCTACACCTTC
>.|15|TRBV6-6|TRBJ1-1|TRBD1
CASSYSGGKNTEAFF
TGTGCCAGCAGTTACTCAGGGGGCAAGAACACTGAAGCTTTCTTT
>.|15|TRBV7-9|TRBJ1-2|TRBD1
CASSLKGGEVYGYTF
TGTGCCAGCAGCTTAAAAGGGGGCGAGGTTTATGGCTACACCTTC
>.|14|TRBV10-3|TRBJ2-7|.
CAISGGQGIGEQYF
TGTGCCATCAGTGGAGGGCAGGGGATCGGCGAGCAGTACTTC
>.|15|TRBV5-1|TRBJ2-4|.
CASSPTGLAKNIQYF
TGCGCCAGCAGCCCCACCGGACTAGCCAAAAACATTCAGTACTTC
>.|13|TRBV6-6|TRBJ1-5|TRBD1
CASSPGGYQPQHF
TGTGCCAGCAGTCCAGGGGGGTACCAGCCCCAGCATTTT
>.|15|TRBV5-5|TRBJ2-7|.
CASSLGGGSFYEQYF
TGTGCCAGCAGCTTGGGTGGGGGGTCTTTCTACGAGCAGTACTTC